This record looks at one TCR beta chain sequence and its context. The clone's antigen remains unknown. It has no much larger one-base neighbor in the sample; base qualities were not kept. The data stem from a study of T cell responses to AZD1222 COVID-19 vaccine (dated by TCRdb to the early 2020s). Background on the whole study: AZD1222 recipients with second doses at about 4 weeks or about 12 weeks were pooled, because spike-specific TCR depth and breadth did not differ between schedules. TCR sequencing was performed for more than 230 trial participants, of whom 207 were given two doses of AZD1222 and some 26 were given two doses of MenACWY control vaccine. Trial participants were enrolled by age into subgroups of 18-55, 56-69 and 70-plus years, and roughly 160, 29 and 62 TCR-sequenced participants, respectively, were included in these subgroups.

The germline V and J ends show losses of 3 bases and 6 bases respectively, and no gene match explains 10 bases of the junction. There are 16 amino acids in the CDR3, from cysteine to phenylalanine inclusive. The read is trimmed to its CDR3 DNA, 48 bases read in frame from base 1. The germline V gene (reference sequence) yields MNHEY for CDR1 and SMNVEV for CDR2. Read against the paper, the sample's time point label means: baseline before first vaccination. The vaccinee samples were drawn from two UK trials, COV001 and COV002, one of which was a single-blind randomized controlled phase 2/3 trial testing AZD1222 (ChAdOx1 nCoV-19) in healthy adults. For TCRbeta chain sequencing, PBMC samples from trial participants were taken at day 0 and at day 28 after the second dose. Here is what the overall study found, with its caveats: Participants were mostly white British and included more females than males, and it was suggested by the authors that clonal diversity may have been underestimated. Epitopes outside the regions mutated in the B.1.351 and B.1.1.7 variants were reportedly recognized by nearly half of the unique spike-specific TCRs. Conclusions about previously exposed vaccinees are limited, since just five to seven AZD1222 recipients were seropositive for SARS-CoV-2 at baseline. The 56-69-year group was small, and its depth increase did not reach significance, likely because of low power. Because no samples from the day 14 peak response were available, repertoires could be characterized only after the peak T cell response. A significant rise in spike-specific TCR breadth and depth was observed after two AZD1222 doses relative to day 0 and relative to MenACWY recipients. CD4 TCRs associated with the vaccine covered the entire spike protein, and the dominant responses were in regions 160-218 and 743-854.

The CDR3 regions of human TCRbeta chains were analyzed by immunosequencing. For the original study's pipeline: TCRs in the repertoires were compared against a reference library of SARS-CoV-2-specific TCRs that had been generated with the MIRA antigen-specificity platform. Breadth meant the fraction of unique TCRs that were SARS-CoV-2-associated, whereas depth meant the fraction of total T cells that were SARS-CoV-2-associated. Using the MIRA data, every spike-specific TCR was mapped to the spike region that the TCR reacted to and assigned to either a CD4 or a CD8 class. Log10-transformed breadth and depth values were compared by one-way ANOVA with Sidak's multiple comparisons tests. TCRdb took this table from immuneACCESS and kept in-frame rearrangements with V and J called. Such tables lack part of the clones; where checked against another copy, unresolved V genes explain under half of the gap, and the rest is unexplained. V and J calls plus clone size are reproduced from that table; the DNA served to infer D and trimming. The sample includes roughly 140,000 clones, with about nine tenths observed a single time. Of the sample, 1.5% to 2% falls within the top ten clones.

The sequences come from peripheral blood, collected on day 0 of AZD1222 vaccination. The V and J segments used are TRBV27 and TRBJ2-2, and 7 junction bases match TRBD2. This receptor was obtained from an adult in good health. The bases read TGTGCCAGCAGTTTTTGGTTCGCTAGCGGACCCGGGGAGCTGTTTTTT. Its product reads: CASSFWFASGPGELFF.